The rows below give T cell receptor beta chains drawn from one sample of a study of early T cells in non-severe SARS-CoV-2 infection. One entry per CDR3 protein results from TCRdb running MiXCR on the 5' RACE reads. The top ten clones hold under 4% of a sample with tens of thousands of distinct CDR3 sequences, approximately 6% of them seen once. Sample: whole blood, taken at baseline. Receptors originate from an adult who was a healthcare worker with PCR-confirmed SARS-CoV-2 infection or an uninfected control (not recorded which). The CDR3 runs from the conserved cysteine through the conserved F or W. A D gene is named only where the DNA matches it firmly. Not all rows give a size; the values are once, few, many and, for expanded clones, a class.

j_call: TRBJ2-7; clone_size: -; v_call: TRBV5-4; cdr3_length: 16; d_call: TRBD1; cdr3_aa: CASSWTGRVRSYEQYF; cdr3_nt: TGTGCCAGCAGCTGGACAGGGCGGGTGCGCTCCTACGAGCAGTACTTC
j_call: TRBJ2-3; clone_size: few; v_call: TRBV9; cdr3_length: 14; d_call: -; cdr3_aa: CASSVRPRGDTQYF; cdr3_nt: TGTGCCAGCAGCGTAAGGCCGCGAGGAGATACGCAGTATTTT
j_call: TRBJ1-1; clone_size: -; v_call: TRBV5-6; cdr3_length: 12; d_call: TRBD1; cdr3_aa: CASRPTGGLAFF; cdr3_nt: TGTGCCAGCAGACCCACAGGGGGCCTAGCTTTCTTT
j_call: TRBJ1-2; clone_size: few; v_call: TRBV2; cdr3_length: 15; d_call: -; cdr3_aa: CASSDTGLANYGYTF; cdr3_nt: TGTGCCAGCAGTGATACAGGGTTAGCTAACTATGGCTACACCTTC
j_call: TRBJ2-7; clone_size: -; v_call: TRBV10-2; cdr3_length: 14; d_call: -; cdr3_aa: CASSDVRGDTEQYF; cdr3_nt: TGCGCCAGCAGTGATGTCAGGGGGGATACCGAGCAGTACTTC
j_call: TRBJ1-1; clone_size: many; v_call: TRBV6-2/TRBV6-3; cdr3_length: 17; d_call: -; cdr3_aa: CASSKRQPNLRGTEAFF; cdr3_nt: TGTGCCAGCAGTAAGAGACAACCGAATCTCAGAGGGACTGAAGCTTTCTTT
j_call: TRBJ2-4; clone_size: many; v_call: TRBV4-3; cdr3_length: 19; d_call: TRBD2; cdr3_aa: CASSQVENSGSAGKNIQYF; cdr3_nt: TGCGCCAGCAGCCAAGTGGAGAATAGCGGGAGCGCGGGCAAAAACATTCAGTACTTC
j_call: TRBJ1-2; clone_size: few; v_call: TRBV5-1; cdr3_length: 16; d_call: TRBD1; cdr3_aa: CASSLGSDRANYGYTF; cdr3_nt: TGCGCCAGCAGCTTGGGAAGCGACAGGGCTAACTATGGCTACACCTTC
j_call: TRBJ2-6; clone_size: few; v_call: TRBV29-1; cdr3_length: 18; d_call: -; cdr3_aa: CSVEEPKPARAGANVLTF; cdr3_nt: TGCAGCGTTGAAGAACCTAAACCTGCCAGGGCTGGGGCCAACGTCCTGACTTTC
j_call: TRBJ2-2; clone_size: many; v_call: TRBV5-6; cdr3_length: 16; d_call: -; cdr3_aa: CASSFRAGVNTGELFF; cdr3_nt: TGTGCCAGCAGCTTTAGGGCAGGAGTGAACACCGGGGAGCTGTTTTTT
j_call: TRBJ2-2; clone_size: many; v_call: TRBV14; cdr3_length: 19; d_call: -; cdr3_aa: CASSQVPPRQALKRGELFF; cdr3_nt: TGTGCCAGCAGCCAAGTCCCCCCTCGGCAGGCGCTAAAGCGCGGGGAGCTGTTTTTT
j_call: TRBJ1-2; clone_size: many; v_call: TRBV30; cdr3_length: 13; d_call: -; cdr3_aa: CAWSDHQIGGYTF; cdr3_nt: TGTGCCTGGAGCGATCATCAGATAGGGGGCTACACCTTC
j_call: TRBJ2-7; clone_size: -; v_call: TRBV15; cdr3_length: 13; d_call: -; cdr3_aa: CATSTYGGYEQYF; cdr3_nt: TGTGCCACCAGCACCTACGGCGGCTACGAGCAGTACTTC
j_call: TRBJ2-5; clone_size: few; v_call: TRBV20-1; cdr3_length: 13; d_call: -; cdr3_aa: CSARNTGSETQYF; cdr3_nt: TGCAGTGCTAGAAACACAGGGTCGGAGACCCAGTACTTC
j_call: TRBJ2-1; clone_size: many; v_call: TRBV20-1; cdr3_length: 14; d_call: -; cdr3_aa: CSASAGFSYNEQFF; cdr3_nt: TGCAGTGCTAGTGCAGGCTTCTCCTACAATGAGCAGTTCTTC
j_call: TRBJ1-1; clone_size: -; v_call: TRBV5-1; cdr3_length: 14; d_call: -; cdr3_aa: CASSYSKLSAEAFF; cdr3_nt: TGCGCCAGCAGCTATTCCAAACTTAGCGCTGAAGCTTTCTTT
j_call: TRBJ2-1; clone_size: many; v_call: TRBV6-1; cdr3_length: 15; d_call: TRBD2; cdr3_aa: CASRVGLAGYNEQFF; cdr3_nt: TGTGCCAGCAGGGTGGGACTAGCGGGATACAATGAGCAGTTCTTC
j_call: TRBJ2-4; clone_size: many; v_call: TRBV29-1; cdr3_length: 15; d_call: TRBD1; cdr3_aa: CSVGWTGGAKNIQYF; cdr3_nt: TGCAGCGTTGGGTGGACAGGGGGTGCCAAAAACATTCAGTACTTC
j_call: TRBJ1-1; clone_size: -; v_call: TRBV3-1; cdr3_length: 13; d_call: -; cdr3_aa: CASSQEGSTEAFF; cdr3_nt: TGTGCCAGCAGCCAAGAGGGAAGCACTGAAGCTTTCTTT
j_call: TRBJ2-7; clone_size: -; v_call: TRBV5-1; cdr3_length: 13; d_call: TRBD2; cdr3_aa: CASSRTSSYEQYF; cdr3_nt: TGCGCCAGCAGCCGGACTAGCAGCTACGAGCAGTACTTC
j_call: TRBJ2-2; clone_size: many; v_call: TRBV10-1; cdr3_length: 14; d_call: -; cdr3_aa: CASSESKAPGEMFF; cdr3_nt: TGCGCCAGCAGTGAGTCGAAGGCTCCCGGGGAGATGTTTTTT
j_call: TRBJ2-1; clone_size: -; v_call: TRBV6-5; cdr3_length: 15; d_call: TRBD2; cdr3_aa: CASSTGLAAYNEQFF; cdr3_nt: TGTGCCAGCAGCACGGGACTAGCGGCCTACAATGAGCAGTTCTTC
j_call: TRBJ2-7; clone_size: many; v_call: TRBV20-1; cdr3_length: 15; d_call: -; cdr3_aa: CSARDLPTGTSQQYF; cdr3_nt: TGCAGTGCTAGAGATCTGCCGACCGGAACTTCCCAGCAGTACTTC
j_call: TRBJ1-1; clone_size: many; v_call: TRBV6-6; cdr3_length: 15; d_call: -; cdr3_aa: CASSYHRSGNTEAFF; cdr3_nt: TGTGCCAGCAGTTACCACCGTTCTGGGAACACTGAAGCTTTCTTT
j_call: TRBJ2-3; clone_size: -; v_call: TRBV20-1; cdr3_length: 14; d_call: TRBD2; cdr3_aa: CSAEGLASPDTQYF; cdr3_nt: TGCAGTGCCGAGGGACTAGCGTCCCCAGATACGCAGTATTTT
j_call: TRBJ2-1; clone_size: many; v_call: TRBV15; cdr3_length: 14; d_call: -; cdr3_aa: CATSKREIGNEQFF; cdr3_nt: TGTGCCACCAGCAAACGGGAGATCGGCAATGAGCAGTTCTTC
j_call: TRBJ2-1; clone_size: -; v_call: TRBV2; cdr3_length: 15; d_call: -; cdr3_aa: CASSEGNVAPGEQFF; cdr3_nt: TGTGCCAGCAGTGAAGGGAATGTAGCGCCGGGTGAGCAGTTCTTC
j_call: TRBJ2-7; clone_size: many; v_call: TRBV12-3/TRBV12-4; cdr3_length: 14; d_call: -; cdr3_aa: CASSLPAQLYEQYF; cdr3_nt: TGTGCCAGCAGTTTACCAGCCCAACTCTACGAGCAGTACTTC
j_call: TRBJ1-2; clone_size: few; v_call: TRBV2; cdr3_length: 13; d_call: -; cdr3_aa: CASSTGLPYGYTF; cdr3_nt: TGTGCCAGCAGTACGGGACTTCCTTATGGCTACACCTTC
j_call: TRBJ2-7; clone_size: few; v_call: TRBV4-3; cdr3_length: 15; d_call: -; cdr3_aa: CASSQDFAVSYEQYF; cdr3_nt: TGCGCCAGCAGCCAAGATTTCGCGGTCTCCTACGAGCAGTACTTC
j_call: TRBJ2-7; clone_size: few; v_call: TRBV29-1; cdr3_length: 13; d_call: TRBD1; cdr3_aa: CSVAGQGLDEQYF; cdr3_nt: TGCAGCGTTGCTGGACAGGGGTTGGACGAGCAGTACTTC
j_call: TRBJ1-1; clone_size: few; v_call: TRBV20-1; cdr3_length: 13; d_call: -; cdr3_aa: CRGSIRGGAEAFF; cdr3_nt: TGCCGAGGGTCCATTCGTGGGGGCGCTGAAGCTTTCTTT
j_call: TRBJ2-1; clone_size: -; v_call: TRBV27; cdr3_length: 13; d_call: -; cdr3_aa: CASSFLANNEQFF; cdr3_nt: TGTGCCAGCAGTTTTCTAGCCAACAATGAGCAGTTCTTC
j_call: TRBJ2-7; clone_size: -; v_call: TRBV3-1; cdr3_length: 14; d_call: -; cdr3_aa: CASSHRTGIDEQYF; cdr3_nt: TGTGCCAGCAGTCATAGAACAGGGATCGACGAGCAGTACTTC
j_call: TRBJ2-1; clone_size: few; v_call: TRBV7-9; cdr3_length: 16; d_call: TRBD1; cdr3_aa: CASGHRGPTSYNEQFF; cdr3_nt: TGTGCCAGCGGGCACAGGGGCCCCACCTCCTACAATGAGCAGTTCTTC
j_call: TRBJ2-1; clone_size: many; v_call: TRBV15; cdr3_length: 14; d_call: TRBD2; cdr3_aa: CATNWAGGVNEQFF; cdr3_nt: TGTGCCACCAATTGGGCGGGAGGGGTTAATGAGCAGTTCTTC